Shown below are 19 T cell receptor beta chains from a single sample sequenced in a study of CXCR3-negative and CXCR3-positive naive CD8 T cells. With UMI labels, 5' RACE was used to prepare the TRB cDNA libraries. TCRdb re-called the 5' RACE reads and gives one entry per CDR3 protein, without DNA. The sample shows roughly 70,000 distinct CDR3 sequences, and nearly 1.5% sits with its ten largest clones. Sample: naive CXCR3- CD8+ T cells from blood. Stated subset: CD45RO-CCR7+CD27+CD95- naive CD8+ T cells lacking CXCR3 (TNR3-). The receptors were gathered from a human donor in good health. Some clones in this sample may be carry-over from other donors' samples.

V and J are TRBV28 and TRBJ2-1. This CDR3 comprises 16 residues. Germline-derived CDR1 and CDR2 are MDHEN and SYDVKM. This CDR3 reads CASSHPEALDPWEQFF.

The gene calls are TRBV4-3 and TRBJ1-1. Germline CDR1 is LGHNA and CDR2 is YSLEER. The CDR3 contains 15 residues. The CDR3 region is CASSQDIRQNTEAFF.

The chain is built from TRBV29-1 and TRBJ2-2; TCRdb's D call, TRBD2, is unchecked because there is no DNA. This CDR3 spans 16 amino acids. In germline, CDR1 is SQVTM, CDR2 ANQGSEA. This CDR3 is CSVVWGEGRNTGELFF.

The chain has TRBV2 and TRBJ1-1. CDR3 length: 16 residues. The germline V gene has CDR1 SNHLY and CDR2 FYNNEI. CDR3 amino acids: CASSGFDGGLNTEAFF.

The chain couples TRBV7-8 to TRBJ2-1; TCRdb's D call, TRBD1, is unchecked because there is no DNA. The V gene's germline CDR1 is SGHVS and CDR2 FQNEAQ. The CDR3 sequence is 16 residues long. CDR3 protein: CASSLRAGGSYNEQFF.

The chain employs TRBV27 and TRBJ2-7; absent DNA, TCRdb's TRBD2 call cannot be checked. Germline V gene lookup returns CDR1 MNHEY and CDR2 SMNVEV (reference sequence). The CDR3 loop spans 18 amino acids. This chain's CDR3 is CASSLRGLAETNSYEQYF.

The V and J genes are TRBV5-1 and TRBJ2-1; TCRdb proposes TRBD1, but this gene call is untestable without DNA. Germline assignment: CDR1 SGHRS and CDR2 YFSETQ. The CDR3 sequence is 15 residues long. The CDR3 loop reads CASSQGTGGSDEQFF. The whole variable domain, filled in from reference TRBV5-1 and TRBJ2-1, reads KAGVTQTPRYLIKTRGQQVTLSCSPISGHRSVSWYQQTPGQGLQFLFEYFSETQRNKGNFPGRFSGRQFSNSRSEMNVSTLELGDSALYLCASSQGTGGSDEQFFGPGTRLTVL.

The CDR3 is CASSLGGITYEQYF. The chain is built from TRBV27 and TRBJ2-7; the TCRdb D gene call, TRBD2, has no DNA to confirm it. Germline lookup yields CDR1 MNHEY and CDR2 SMNVEV (reference sequence). This CDR3 contains 14 residues.

This sequence joins TRBV29-1 and TRBJ1-1; TCRdb reports TRBD1, a call that lacks DNA to check it against. This CDR3 spans 15 amino acids. Per germline, CDR1 SQVTM and CDR2 ANQGSEA. CDR3 loop: CSVVSGGAGNTEAFF.

J is TRBJ2-4 and V is TRBV21-1; TCRdb calls TRBD2, which cannot be checked without DNA. TRBV21-1 is a pseudogene segment. The CDR3 consists of 19 residues. The CDR3 reads CASSKIPYRVGGTKNIQYF.

The genes are TRBV5-1 and TRBJ2-7; with no DNA, the TCRdb D assignment of TRBD1 cannot be verified. This CDR3 is built from 13 residues. Germline loops: CDR1 SGHRS, CDR2 YFSETQ. The CDR3 spells CASSLLGVYEQYF.

This chain connects TRBV7-9 to TRBJ2-7. The CDR3 length is 14 residues. Germline loops: CDR1 SEHNR, CDR2 FQNEAQ (reference sequence). CDR3 region: CASSFFERGYEQYF.

This chain joins TRBV20-1 and TRBJ2-1. The germline V gene encodes CDR1 DFQATT and CDR2 SNEGSKA (reference sequence). CDR3 size: 13 residues. CDR3 in amino acids: CSLKFGENNEQFF.

The chain couples TRBV20-1 to TRBJ2-7; TCRdb indicates TRBD2, and absent DNA this call remains unverified. The CDR3 sequence is 16 residues long. Per germline, CDR1 DFQATT and CDR2 SNEGSKA (reference sequence). CDR3 loop: CSARGVLAGGPYEHYF.

The chain is built from TRBV12-3 or TRBV12-4 and TRBJ1-2; TCRdb outputs TRBD1, but without DNA this stays unchecked. The CDR3 spans 14 residues. CDR3 sequence reads: CASTNSRDLDSYTF.

J is TRBJ2-2 and V is TRBV4-3; the TCRdb D gene call, TRBD1, has no DNA to confirm it. CDR1 is LGHNA, CDR2 YSLEER, per germline. The CDR3 sequence is 15 residues long. CDR3 amino acids: CASSQGSFRAGELFF.

This chain uses TRBV6-2 or TRBV6-3 with TRBJ2-3. This CDR3 has 13 residues. The V gene's germline CDR1 is MNHEY and CDR2 SVGEGT. Here the CDR3 reads CASSYSPSDTQYF.

This rearrangement joins TRBV7-9 to TRBJ1-2; TCRdb outputs TRBD1, but without DNA this stays unchecked. The CDR3 has 15 residues. CDR1 is SEHNR, CDR2 FQNEAQ, per germline (reference sequence). Here the CDR3 reads CASSLGQGANYGYTF.

The chain uses TRBV29-1 and TRBJ1-1; TCRdb's D call, TRBD1, is unchecked because there is no DNA. This CDR3 contains 15 residues. Germline CDR1 is SQVTM and CDR2 is ANQGSEA. The CDR3 protein is CSVDRWGRKSAEAFF.